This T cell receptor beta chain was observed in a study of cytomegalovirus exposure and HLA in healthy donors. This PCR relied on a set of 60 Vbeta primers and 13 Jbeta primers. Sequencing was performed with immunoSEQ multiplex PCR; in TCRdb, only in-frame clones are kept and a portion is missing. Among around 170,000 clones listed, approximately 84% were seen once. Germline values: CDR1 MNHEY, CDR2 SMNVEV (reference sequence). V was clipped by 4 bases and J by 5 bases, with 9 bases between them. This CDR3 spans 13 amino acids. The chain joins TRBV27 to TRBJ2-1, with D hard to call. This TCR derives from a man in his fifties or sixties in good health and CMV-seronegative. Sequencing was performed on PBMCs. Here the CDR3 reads CASSSFADNEQFF. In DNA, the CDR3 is TGTGCCAGCAGTTCCTTCGCGGACAATGAGCAGTTCTTC.